The rows below give T cell receptor beta chains drawn from one sample of a study of shared clonotypes between healthy human individuals. The method was immunoSEQ multiplex PCR; TCRdb's version includes in-frame clones alone and lacks a portion of them. The sample yields about 1,800,000 clones, about 95% seen once. Sequences were obtained from naive CD8+ T cells sorted from blood. Source of these receptors: a man between 18 and 29 years old in good health. CDR3s include the opening cysteine and the closing phenylalanine or tryptophan. The D gene is left open where the match is weak. Clone size, where shown, is once, few, many, or a class for clones that have expanded.

d_gene: TRBD2
abundance: .
v_gene: TRBV7-6
j_gene: TRBJ2-7
CDR3aa: CASSERGALYEQYF
CDR3nt: TGTGCCAGCAGCGAGCGGGGGGCCCTATACGAGCAGTACTTC

d_gene: TRBD1
abundance: .
v_gene: TRBV4-3
j_gene: TRBJ2-1
CDR3aa: CASSLDRVGNEQFF
CDR3nt: TGCGCCAGCAGCCTGGACAGGGTTGGCAATGAGCAGTTCTTC

d_gene: TRBD1
abundance: .
v_gene: TRBV7-9
j_gene: TRBJ2-2
CDR3aa: CASSPYGRTGGTGELFF
CDR3nt: TGTGCCAGCAGCCCCTATGGAAGGACAGGGGGGACCGGGGAGCTGTTTTTT

d_gene: TRBD2
abundance: .
v_gene: TRBV30
j_gene: TRBJ2-7
CDR3aa: CAWSGTSGGAYEQYF
CDR3nt: TGTGCCTGGAGTGGGACTAGCGGGGGGGCCTACGAGCAGTACTTC

d_gene: TRBD1
abundance: .
v_gene: TRBV6-1
j_gene: TRBJ2-3
CDR3aa: CASSEAGSGTGGVGQYF
CDR3nt: TGTGCCAGCAGTGAGGCCGGTTCCGGGACAGGGGGCGTGGGGCAGTATTTT

d_gene: .
abundance: once
v_gene: TRBV6-1
j_gene: TRBJ2-7
CDR3aa: CASSDVNSYEQYF
CDR3nt: TGTGCCAGCAGTGATGTCAACTCCTACGAGCAGTACTTC

d_gene: .
abundance: .
v_gene: TRBV27
j_gene: TRBJ2-3
CDR3aa: CASTLQWGNSDTQYF
CDR3nt: TGTGCCAGCACCCTGCAGTGGGGAAACTCAGATACGCAGTATTTT

d_gene: TRBD2
abundance: .
v_gene: TRBV2
j_gene: TRBJ2-5
CDR3aa: CASSVSSGPQETQYF
CDR3nt: TGTGCCAGCAGTGTGAGTAGCGGGCCTCAAGAGACCCAGTACTTC

d_gene: TRBD2
abundance: .
v_gene: TRBV4-2
j_gene: TRBJ2-5
CDR3aa: CASSQDPAGNGETQYF
CDR3nt: TGTGCCAGCAGCCAAGACCCAGCGGGGAACGGGGAGACCCAGTACTTC

d_gene: TRBD1
abundance: .
v_gene: TRBV5-1
j_gene: TRBJ1-1
CDR3aa: CASSLPGGEAFF
CDR3nt: TGCGCCAGCAGCTTGCCAGGGGGAGAAGCTTTCTTT

d_gene: .
abundance: .
v_gene: TRBV6-5
j_gene: TRBJ2-6
CDR3aa: CASRLYSTGANVLTF
CDR3nt: TGTGCCAGCAGGCTTTACAGTACTGGGGCCAACGTCCTGACTTTC

d_gene: .
abundance: .
v_gene: TRBV5-1
j_gene: TRBJ2-7
CDR3aa: CASGGLSSYEQYF
CDR3nt: TGCGCCAGCGGGGGCCTGAGCTCCTACGAGCAGTACTTC

d_gene: .
abundance: .
v_gene: TRBV10-3
j_gene: TRBJ1-2
CDR3aa: CAISDTYYGYTF
CDR3nt: TGTGCCATCAGTGATACGTATTATGGCTACACCTTC

d_gene: TRBD1
abundance: .
v_gene: TRBV30
j_gene: TRBJ2-7
CDR3aa: CAWTWTGGSYEQYF
CDR3nt: TGTGCCTGGACCTGGACAGGGGGAAGCTACGAGCAGTACTTC

d_gene: .
abundance: .
v_gene: TRBV15
j_gene: TRBJ2-7
CDR3aa: CATRGSSYEQYF
CDR3nt: TGTGCCACCCGGGGGTCTAGCTACGAGCAGTACTTC

d_gene: TRBD2
abundance: .
v_gene: TRBV7-2
j_gene: TRBJ2-7
CDR3aa: CASSLLAGGPYEQYF
CDR3nt: TGTGCCAGCAGCTTATTAGCGGGAGGTCCCTACGAGCAGTACTTC

d_gene: TRBD1
abundance: .
v_gene: TRBV6-4
j_gene: TRBJ1-6
CDR3aa: CASSDRQGTRLTLHF
CDR3nt: TGTGCCAGCAGTGATCGACAGGGAACTAGGCTCACCCTCCACTTT

d_gene: .
abundance: .
v_gene: TRBV6-1
j_gene: TRBJ2-7
CDR3aa: CASRDQDSYEQYF
CDR3nt: TGTGCCAGCAGGGACCAGGACAGCTACGAGCAGTACTTC

d_gene: .
abundance: .
v_gene: TRBV5-4
j_gene: TRBJ2-2
CDR3aa: CASSLGGSGELFF
CDR3nt: TGTGCCAGCAGCTTGGGGGGATCCGGGGAGCTGTTTTTT

d_gene: .
abundance: .
v_gene: TRBV7-9
j_gene: TRBJ1-6
CDR3aa: CASSLLSGGTDSPLHF
CDR3nt: TGTGCCAGCAGCTTACTCAGCGGGGGCACAGATTCACCCCTCCACTTT

d_gene: TRBD2
abundance: .
v_gene: TRBV29-1
j_gene: TRBJ2-2
CDR3aa: CSVTGLAGVNTGELFF
CDR3nt: TGCAGCGTTACGGGACTAGCGGGAGTGAACACCGGGGAGCTGTTTTTT

d_gene: .
abundance: .
v_gene: TRBV2
j_gene: TRBJ2-7
CDR3aa: CASIRAFSYEQYF
CDR3nt: TGTGCCTCTATACGGGCTTTCTCCTACGAGCAGTACTTC

d_gene: .
abundance: .
v_gene: TRBV7-8
j_gene: TRBJ1-2
CDR3aa: CASSLQVTNYGYTF
CDR3nt: TGTGCCAGCAGCTTACAGGTTACGAACTATGGCTACACCTTC

d_gene: .
abundance: .
v_gene: TRBV6-5
j_gene: TRBJ1-5
CDR3aa: CATGSASMGNQPQHF
CDR3nt: TGTGCCACCGGGTCAGCCTCAATGGGCAATCAGCCCCAGCATTTT

d_gene: TRBD1
abundance: .
v_gene: TRBV5-3
j_gene: TRBJ2-7
CDR3aa: CARSWSRDRANEQYF
CDR3nt: TGTGCCAGAAGCTGGTCGCGGGACAGGGCTAACGAGCAGTACTTC

d_gene: .
abundance: .
v_gene: TRBV11-2
j_gene: TRBJ2-3
CDR3aa: CASTPSRGRSDTQYF
CDR3nt: TGTGCCAGCACCCCATCGCGGGGACGTTCAGATACGCAGTATTTT

d_gene: .
abundance: .
v_gene: TRBV4-2
j_gene: TRBJ2-1
CDR3aa: CASSQEDTGNSYNEQFF
CDR3nt: TGTGCCAGCAGCCAAGAGGATACCGGGAATTCCTACAATGAGCAGTTCTTC

d_gene: .
abundance: .
v_gene: TRBV7-9
j_gene: TRBJ2-7
CDR3aa: CASSSPGDEQYF
CDR3nt: TGTGCCAGCAGCTCCCCAGGGGACGAGCAGTACTTC

d_gene: .
abundance: .
v_gene: TRBV28
j_gene: TRBJ1-6
CDR3aa: CASSGTLESSYNSPLHF
CDR3nt: TGTGCCAGCAGTGGGACCTTGGAGAGCTCCTATAATTCACCCCTCCACTTT

d_gene: .
abundance: .
v_gene: TRBV25-1
j_gene: TRBJ1-4
CDR3aa: CASSYSETNEKLFF
CDR3nt: TGTGCCAGCAGTTACTCTGAAACTAATGAAAAACTGTTTTTT

d_gene: TRBD2
abundance: .
v_gene: TRBV5-6
j_gene: TRBJ2-1
CDR3aa: CASSWGIIAGGYNEQFF
CDR3nt: TGTGCCAGCAGCTGGGGAATAATTGCGGGAGGCTACAATGAGCAGTTCTTC

d_gene: .
abundance: .
v_gene: TRBV13
j_gene: TRBJ2-7
CDR3aa: CASSVTDSYEQYF
CDR3nt: TGTGCCAGCAGCGTTACTGACTCCTACGAGCAGTACTTC

d_gene: .
abundance: .
v_gene: TRBV4-3
j_gene: TRBJ1-1
CDR3aa: CASSQSADWNTEAFF
CDR3nt: TGCGCCAGCAGCCAATCGGCGGATTGGAACACTGAAGCTTTCTTT

d_gene: .
abundance: .
v_gene: TRBV19
j_gene: TRBJ1-3
CDR3aa: CASSSGTRGNTIYF
CDR3nt: TGTGCCAGTAGCTCTGGGACAAGAGGAAACACCATATATTTT

d_gene: TRBD2
abundance: .
v_gene: TRBV29-1
j_gene: TRBJ2-1
CDR3aa: CSVYPGREGEQFF
CDR3nt: TGCAGCGTTTATCCCGGCAGGGAGGGAGAGCAGTTCTTC

d_gene: .
abundance: .
v_gene: TRBV10-3
j_gene: TRBJ1-4
CDR3aa: CATGLATNEKLFF
CDR3nt: TGTGCCACGGGACTTGCAACTAATGAAAAACTGTTTTTT

d_gene: .
abundance: few
v_gene: TRBV9
j_gene: TRBJ1-5
CDR3aa: CASSTGEYGNQPQHF
CDR3nt: TGTGCCAGCAGCACGGGGGAGTACGGCAATCAGCCCCAGCATTTT

d_gene: .
abundance: once
v_gene: TRBV29-1
j_gene: TRBJ2-7
CDR3aa: CSVVSSEGLETYEQYF
CDR3nt: TGCAGCGTTGTATCCTCCGAGGGGCTAGAGACCTACGAGCAGTACTTC

d_gene: .
abundance: .
v_gene: TRBV18
j_gene: TRBJ2-2
CDR3aa: CASFQGDSLRSGELFF
CDR3nt: TGTGCCAGCTTTCAAGGGGACTCTTTAAGATCCGGGGAGCTGTTTTTT

d_gene: .
abundance: once
v_gene: TRBV6-1
j_gene: TRBJ2-1
CDR3aa: CASRLSGEGGLEQFF
CDR3nt: TGTGCCAGCAGGCTTAGCGGAGAGGGTGGCTTAGAGCAGTTCTTC

d_gene: .
abundance: .
v_gene: TRBV29-1
j_gene: TRBJ2-1
CDR3aa: CSVERVYNEQFF
CDR3nt: TGCAGCGTTGAGAGAGTCTACAATGAGCAGTTCTTC